The sequence of this T cell receptor (beta chain) was determined in a study of Graves' ophthalmopathy and Graves' hyperthyroidism. As the template, RNA transcripts were used to amplify TCR beta CDR3 regions. The library came from an HTBI-primed first-round RT-PCR and a second-round multiplex PCR. MiXCR, run by TCRdb on the multiplex PCR reads, gives a single entry per CDR3 protein. Of a few hundred thousand distinct CDR3 sequences in the sample, about 18% were seen once. This clonotype was counted many times. Germline CDR1 and CDR2: DFQATT and SNEGSKA (reference sequence). Trimming pared 6 bases from V and 7 bases from J, leaving 22 bases between. This CDR3 has 14 residues.

Sequencing was done on a sample of peripheral blood. The origin of this receptor is a young woman with Graves' ophthalmopathy. V is TRBV20-1 and J is TRBJ2-7, with TRBD2 as a possible D gene (9 bases). In DNA, the CDR3 is TGCAGTGCCGCGGGGGGGGACAGGTATTGGGAGCAGTACTTC. Its translation is CSAAGGDRYWEQYF.